Sequencing of this T cell receptor (beta chain) was carried out in a study of blood T cell repertoires in COVID-19. Study-level background: The study drew acute and convalescent COVID-19 samples from the United States, Italy and Spain. PBMCs, B-cell-depleted T cells, or T cells provided the cDNA or gDNA that made up the material.

The CDR3 has 16 residues. Germline-derived CDR1 and CDR2 are SGHNT and YENEEA. The V and J ends lost 5 bases and 7 bases, in that order; junction bases with no gene match: 11. In the authors' workflow: The assay estimated nucleated cells by amplifying reference gene primers. Data came from immunoSEQ multiplex PCR; TCRdb stores just in-frame clones and leaves some out. V and J calls and clone size are those listed in that table; D and trimming were worked out from the DNA. In the table there are 35,000 to 45,000 clones, more than 65% of which are singletons. This chain connects TRBV11-3 to TRBJ2-1; 10 bases map to TRBD2. The sequence derives from a human donor in a cohort sampled during active COVID-19. Source material: peripheral blood. CDR3 nucleotide sequence: TGTGCCAGCAGCAGGAGGGCTAGCGGGAGCTGGAATGAGCAGTTCTTC. Protein: CASSRRASGSWNEQFF.